Listed below are T cell receptor beta chains from one sample, sequenced in a study of blood T cell repertoires in COVID-19. Repertoires were generated with immunoSEQ multiplex PCR, while TCRdb's copy carries only in-frame clones and drops some. This sample has some 180,000 clones, with more than 75% found just once. Sequenced sample: peripheral blood. All receptors come from a man aged 40-49 years with active or convalescent COVID-19. Each CDR3 is given with its conserved first and last residue. A D gene is named only where the DNA matches it firmly. Only part of the rows carry a size: once, few, many, or a class if the clone is expanded.

abundance: .
d_gene: .
j_gene: TRBJ1-5
v_gene: TRBV11-1
CDR3aa: CASSLGGARDQPQHF
CDR3nt: TGTGCCAGCAGCTTAGGCGGGGCGCGGGATCAGCCCCAGCATTTT

abundance: .
d_gene: TRBD2
j_gene: TRBJ2-1
v_gene: TRBV5-1
CDR3aa: CASSLEAVAGGNPLSSYNEQFF
CDR3nt: TGCGCCAGCAGCTTGGAGGCGGTAGCGGGGGGCAACCCTCTGAGCTCCTACAATGAGCAGTTCTTC

abundance: .
d_gene: TRBD2
j_gene: TRBJ2-1
v_gene: TRBV7-2
CDR3aa: CASTRTSGRNNEQFF
CDR3nt: TGTGCCAGCACCCGGACTAGCGGGAGGAACAATGAGCAGTTCTTC

abundance: .
d_gene: TRBD1
j_gene: TRBJ2-6
v_gene: TRBV18
CDR3aa: CASSPPDRVFGANVLTF
CDR3nt: TGTGCCAGCTCACCACCGGACAGGGTCTTTGGGGCCAACGTCCTGACTTTC

abundance: .
d_gene: .
j_gene: TRBJ2-2
v_gene: TRBV7-9
CDR3aa: CASSLGLSGELFF
CDR3nt: TGTGCCAGCAGCTTAGGACTCTCCGGGGAGCTGTTTTTT

abundance: .
d_gene: .
j_gene: TRBJ1-6
v_gene: TRBV6-5
CDR3aa: CASRPTAGGPPLHF
CDR3nt: TGTGCCAGCAGGCCCACTGCGGGAGGGCCACCCCTCCACTTT

abundance: .
d_gene: TRBD1
j_gene: TRBJ1-2
v_gene: TRBV29-1
CDR3aa: CSVGEPGQLYGYTF
CDR3nt: TGCAGCGTTGGAGAACCGGGACAGCTCTATGGCTACACCTTC

abundance: .
d_gene: TRBD2
j_gene: TRBJ2-1
v_gene: TRBV19
CDR3aa: CASSIGWTSGVNEQFF
CDR3nt: TGTGCCAGTAGTATAGGGTGGACTAGCGGGGTCAATGAGCAGTTCTTC

abundance: .
d_gene: TRBD2
j_gene: TRBJ2-2
v_gene: TRBV4-2
CDR3aa: CASSQGARLAGGPGTGELFF
CDR3nt: TGTGCCAGCAGCCAAGGGGCGCGACTAGCGGGAGGGCCTGGGACCGGGGAGCTGTTTTTT

abundance: .
d_gene: .
j_gene: TRBJ2-5
v_gene: TRBV6-5
CDR3aa: CASSYSRETQYF
CDR3nt: TGTGCCAGCAGTTACAGCCGAGAGACCCAGTACTTC

abundance: few
d_gene: .
j_gene: TRBJ2-1
v_gene: TRBV7-9
CDR3aa: CASSLPLGTRKFNEQFF
CDR3nt: TGTGCCAGCAGCCTCCCCCTTGGGACAAGAAAATTCAATGAGCAGTTCTTC

abundance: .
d_gene: TRBD2
j_gene: TRBJ2-1
v_gene: TRBV7-8
CDR3aa: CASSLASGAYNEQFF
CDR3nt: TGTGCCAGCAGCTTAGCTAGCGGGGCATACAATGAGCAGTTCTTC

abundance: .
d_gene: TRBD1
j_gene: TRBJ1-2
v_gene: TRBV6-5
CDR3aa: CASSYRDRVYGYTF
CDR3nt: TGTGCCAGCAGTTACAGGGACAGGGTGTATGGCTACACCTTC

abundance: .
d_gene: TRBD1
j_gene: TRBJ1-1
v_gene: TRBV5-4
CDR3aa: CASSIQLRQGGGTEAFF
CDR3nt: TGTGCCAGCAGCATCCAATTGAGGCAGGGGGGAGGAACTGAAGCTTTCTTT

abundance: .
d_gene: TRBD2
j_gene: TRBJ2-1
v_gene: TRBV24-1
CDR3aa: CATSDSPGSGGSYNEQFF
CDR3nt: TGTGCCACCAGTGACTCCCCGGGTAGCGGGGGTTCCTACAATGAGCAGTTCTTC

abundance: once
d_gene: .
j_gene: TRBJ1-1
v_gene: TRBV28
CDR3aa: CASQAPVNTEAFF
CDR3nt: TGTGCCAGCCAGGCCCCAGTGAACACTGAAGCTTTCTTT

abundance: .
d_gene: .
j_gene: TRBJ1-2
v_gene: TRBV30
CDR3aa: CAWRSGQTNYGYTF
CDR3nt: TGTGCCTGGAGATCGGGACAAACTAACTATGGCTACACCTTC

abundance: .
d_gene: TRBD2
j_gene: TRBJ2-7
v_gene: TRBV28
CDR3aa: CASSGGEYEQYF
CDR3nt: TGTGCCAGCTCGGGGGGAGAGTACGAGCAGTACTTC

abundance: .
d_gene: TRBD1
j_gene: TRBJ1-5
v_gene: TRBV10-1
CDR3aa: CASSESQGGFGDNQPQHF
CDR3nt: TGCGCCAGCAGTGAGTCCCAGGGGGGCTTCGGAGACAATCAGCCCCAGCATTTT

abundance: .
d_gene: .
j_gene: TRBJ1-1
v_gene: TRBV12-3/TRBV12-4
CDR3aa: CASSFAGDAFF
CDR3nt: TGTGCCAGCAGTTTTGCAGGGGACGCTTTCTTT

abundance: .
d_gene: TRBD1
j_gene: TRBJ1-1
v_gene: TRBV19
CDR3aa: CASSIAPDRGPSEAFF
CDR3nt: TGTGCCAGTAGTATAGCCCCGGACAGGGGGCCGTCTGAAGCTTTCTTT

abundance: .
d_gene: .
j_gene: TRBJ1-1
v_gene: TRBV19
CDR3aa: CASSMQGSDYTEAFF
CDR3nt: TGTGCCAGTAGTATGCAGGGGTCAGATTACACTGAAGCTTTCTTT

abundance: .
d_gene: .
j_gene: TRBJ1-3
v_gene: TRBV11-2
CDR3aa: CASSLAGAGNTIYF
CDR3nt: TGTGCCAGCAGCTTAGCAGGGGCTGGAAACACCATATATTTT

abundance: .
d_gene: .
j_gene: TRBJ2-7
v_gene: TRBV6-5
CDR3aa: CASRSGGTSYEQYF
CDR3nt: TGTGCCAGCAGATCAGGGGGGACCTCCTACGAGCAGTACTTC

abundance: .
d_gene: .
j_gene: TRBJ2-7
v_gene: TRBV28
CDR3aa: CASSAFVLDGFEYF
CDR3nt: TGTGCCAGCAGTGCCTTTGTGCTAGATGGTTTTGAGTACTTC

abundance: few
d_gene: TRBD1
j_gene: TRBJ1-2
v_gene: TRBV7-2
CDR3aa: CASSPWTGEAYGYTF
CDR3nt: TGTGCCAGCAGCCCGTGGACAGGGGAGGCCTATGGCTACACCTTC

abundance: .
d_gene: TRBD2
j_gene: TRBJ2-1
v_gene: TRBV27
CDR3aa: CASRGSGRTYNEQFF
CDR3nt: TGTGCCAGCAGGGGTAGCGGGAGGACCTACAATGAGCAGTTCTTC

abundance: .
d_gene: TRBD1
j_gene: TRBJ1-6
v_gene: TRBV7-9
CDR3aa: CASSPRQGLNSPLHF
CDR3nt: TGTGCCAGCAGCCCGCGACAGGGCCTGAATTCACCCCTCCACTTT

abundance: .
d_gene: .
j_gene: TRBJ1-3
v_gene: TRBV7-2
CDR3aa: CASSSGSSGNTIYF
CDR3nt: TGTGCCAGCAGCTCCGGGTCCTCTGGAAACACCATATATTTT

abundance: .
d_gene: TRBD1
j_gene: TRBJ2-3
v_gene: TRBV13
CDR3aa: CASSLGWDRSSDTQYF
CDR3nt: TGTGCCAGCAGCTTAGGTTGGGACAGGTCGTCAGATACGCAGTATTTT

abundance: .
d_gene: TRBD2
j_gene: TRBJ2-5
v_gene: TRBV5-1
CDR3aa: CASSTRLAGGDQETQYF
CDR3nt: TGCGCCAGCAGCACCCGACTAGCGGGAGGCGACCAAGAGACCCAGTACTTC

abundance: .
d_gene: TRBD1
j_gene: TRBJ1-1
v_gene: TRBV27
CDR3aa: CASSSQGAGNTEAFF
CDR3nt: TGTGCCAGCAGTTCTCAGGGGGCTGGGAACACTGAAGCTTTCTTT

abundance: .
d_gene: .
j_gene: TRBJ1-3
v_gene: TRBV5-5
CDR3aa: CASSFQGNTIYF
CDR3nt: TGTGCCAGCAGCTTCCAGGGAAACACCATATATTTT

abundance: few
d_gene: .
j_gene: TRBJ1-5
v_gene: TRBV19
CDR3aa: CASSTGVDLNQPQHF
CDR3nt: TGTGCCAGTAGTACCGGGGTTGACCTCAATCAGCCCCAGCATTTT

abundance: .
d_gene: TRBD1
j_gene: TRBJ1-5
v_gene: TRBV28
CDR3aa: CASIEGRQGGYSNQPQHF
CDR3nt: TGTGCCAGCATCGAAGGACGACAGGGGGGATATAGCAATCAGCCCCAGCATTTT

abundance: .
d_gene: TRBD2
j_gene: TRBJ2-3
v_gene: TRBV4-1
CDR3aa: CASSQVLAGGTDTQYF
CDR3nt: TGCGCCAGCAGCCAAGTTCTAGCGGGAGGGACAGATACGCAGTATTTT

abundance: .
d_gene: TRBD1
j_gene: TRBJ1-2
v_gene: TRBV5-8
CDR3aa: CASSGGQGYYGYTF
CDR3nt: TGTGCCAGCAGCGGTGGACAGGGGTACTATGGCTACACCTTC

abundance: .
d_gene: TRBD1
j_gene: TRBJ1-4
v_gene: TRBV6-5
CDR3aa: CASSYGGTGQEKLFF
CDR3nt: TGTGCCAGCAGTTACGGGGGGACAGGGCAGGAAAAACTGTTTTTT

abundance: .
d_gene: .
j_gene: TRBJ2-7
v_gene: TRBV7-9
CDR3aa: CASSLAPAGQSYFSYEQYF
CDR3nt: TGTGCCAGCAGCTTAGCTCCTGCAGGGCAGAGCTACTTCTCCTACGAGCAGTACTTC

abundance: few
d_gene: .
j_gene: TRBJ1-1
v_gene: TRBV7-2
CDR3aa: CASSLPGANTEAFF
CDR3nt: TGTGCCAGCAGCTTACCGGGTGCGAACACTGAAGCTTTCTTT

abundance: .
d_gene: .
j_gene: TRBJ2-6
v_gene: TRBV6-5
CDR3aa: CASSYSIGAGANVLTF
CDR3nt: TGTGCCAGCAGTTACTCGATCGGGGCTGGGGCCAACGTCCTGACTTTC

abundance: .
d_gene: TRBD1
j_gene: TRBJ1-1
v_gene: TRBV28
CDR3aa: CASSLLGTGLMNTEAFF
CDR3nt: TGTGCCAGCAGTTTACTTGGGACAGGGCTCATGAACACTGAAGCTTTCTTT

abundance: .
d_gene: .
j_gene: TRBJ2-7
v_gene: TRBV15
CDR3aa: CATSRLTGSYEQYF
CDR3nt: TGTGCCACCAGCAGGTTAACAGGGTCCTACGAGCAGTACTTC

abundance: once
d_gene: .
j_gene: TRBJ2-3
v_gene: TRBV19
CDR3aa: CATVNGNTDTQYF
CDR3nt: TGTGCCACAGTAAATGGTAACACAGATACGCAGTATTTT

abundance: .
d_gene: TRBD2
j_gene: TRBJ2-1
v_gene: TRBV5-1
CDR3aa: CASSLGLAGGHNEQFF
CDR3nt: TGCGCCAGCAGCCTAGGACTAGCGGGAGGGCACAATGAGCAGTTCTTC

abundance: .
d_gene: .
j_gene: TRBJ1-5
v_gene: TRBV19
CDR3aa: CASWLRGSGNQPQHF
CDR3nt: TGTGCCAGTTGGTTACGGGGGAGTGGCAATCAGCCCCAGCATTTT

abundance: .
d_gene: TRBD2
j_gene: TRBJ2-7
v_gene: TRBV19
CDR3aa: CASSPSGIIYEQYF
CDR3nt: TGTGCCAGTAGTCCTAGCGGGATAATCTACGAGCAGTACTTC

abundance: .
d_gene: .
j_gene: TRBJ1-5
v_gene: TRBV5-5
CDR3aa: CASSFLGGDWNQPQHF
CDR3nt: TGTGCCAGCAGCTTTTTAGGGGGGGATTGGAATCAGCCCCAGCATTTT

abundance: .
d_gene: TRBD2
j_gene: TRBJ2-1
v_gene: TRBV11-3
CDR3aa: CASSGRTGGSSGRANEQFF
CDR3nt: TGTGCCAGCAGCGGAAGGACAGGGGGATCTAGCGGGAGGGCCAATGAGCAGTTCTTC

abundance: .
d_gene: .
j_gene: TRBJ1-4
v_gene: TRBV6-5
CDR3aa: CASSYTGEKLFF
CDR3nt: TGTGCCAGCAGTTACACGGGAGAAAAACTGTTTTTT

abundance: .
d_gene: TRBD2
j_gene: TRBJ2-5
v_gene: TRBV6-2/TRBV6-3
CDR3aa: CASSKQLAGGQETQYF
CDR3nt: TGTGCCAGCAGTAAACAGTTAGCGGGGGGGCAAGAGACCCAGTACTTC

abundance: .
d_gene: TRBD1
j_gene: TRBJ2-5
v_gene: TRBV19
CDR3aa: CASSTGARETQYF
CDR3nt: TGTGCCAGTAGCACAGGGGCGAGGGAGACCCAGTACTTC

abundance: .
d_gene: .
j_gene: TRBJ1-5
v_gene: TRBV4-2
CDR3aa: CASSPGRENSNQPQHF
CDR3nt: TGTGCCAGCAGCCCTGGACGGGAGAATAGCAATCAGCCCCAGCATTTT

abundance: .
d_gene: .
j_gene: TRBJ1-2
v_gene: TRBV14
CDR3aa: CASSQDYGGGRGYTF
CDR3nt: TGTGCCAGCAGCCAAGATTATGGGGGCGGGCGAGGCTACACCTTC

abundance: .
d_gene: .
j_gene: TRBJ2-3
v_gene: TRBV19
CDR3aa: CASSISVTDTQYF
CDR3nt: TGTGCCAGTAGTATAAGCGTAACAGATACGCAGTATTTT

abundance: .
d_gene: .
j_gene: TRBJ1-2
v_gene: TRBV5-5
CDR3aa: CASSLAGEAGYTF
CDR3nt: TGTGCCAGCAGCTTGGCAGGGGAAGCGGGCTACACCTTC

abundance: .
d_gene: TRBD1
j_gene: TRBJ1-1
v_gene: TRBV2
CDR3aa: CVVAGTGGTEAFF
CDR3nt: TGTGTAGTTGCCGGGACAGGGGGAACTGAAGCTTTCTTT

abundance: .
d_gene: .
j_gene: TRBJ2-3
v_gene: TRBV5-1
CDR3aa: CASSLQVSDTQYF
CDR3nt: TGCGCCAGCAGCTTGCAGGTCTCAGATACGCAGTATTTT

abundance: .
d_gene: .
j_gene: TRBJ1-3
v_gene: TRBV27
CDR3aa: CASSSTGSSGNTIYF
CDR3nt: TGTGCCAGCAGTTCCACAGGTAGCTCTGGAAACACCATATATTTT